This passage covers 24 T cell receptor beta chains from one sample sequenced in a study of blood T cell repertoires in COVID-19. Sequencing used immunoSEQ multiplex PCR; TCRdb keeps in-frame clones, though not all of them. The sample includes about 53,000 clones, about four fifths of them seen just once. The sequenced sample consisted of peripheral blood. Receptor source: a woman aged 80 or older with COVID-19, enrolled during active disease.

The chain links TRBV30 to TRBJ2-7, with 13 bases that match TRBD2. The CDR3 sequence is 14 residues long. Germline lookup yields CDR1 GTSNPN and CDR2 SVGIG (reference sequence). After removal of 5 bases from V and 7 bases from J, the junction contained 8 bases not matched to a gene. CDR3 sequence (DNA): TGTGCCTGGGCCCCGGGACTAGCGGGATATGAGCAGTACTTC. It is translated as CAWAPGLAGYEQYF.

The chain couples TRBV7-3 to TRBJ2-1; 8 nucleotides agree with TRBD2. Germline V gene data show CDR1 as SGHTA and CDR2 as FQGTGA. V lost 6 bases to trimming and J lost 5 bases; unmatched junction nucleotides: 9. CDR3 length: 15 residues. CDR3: CASRSPGLGNNEQFF. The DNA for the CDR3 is TGTGCCAGCAGGTCTCCGGGACTAGGTAACAATGAGCAGTTCTTC.

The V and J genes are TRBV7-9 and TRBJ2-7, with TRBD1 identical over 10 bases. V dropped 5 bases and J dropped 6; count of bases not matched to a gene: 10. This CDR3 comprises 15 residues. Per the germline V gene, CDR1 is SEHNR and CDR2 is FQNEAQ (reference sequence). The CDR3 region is CASSRAPGQGSEQYF. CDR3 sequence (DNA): TGTGCCAGCAGCAGAGCCCCGGGACAGGGGAGCGAGCAGTACTTC.

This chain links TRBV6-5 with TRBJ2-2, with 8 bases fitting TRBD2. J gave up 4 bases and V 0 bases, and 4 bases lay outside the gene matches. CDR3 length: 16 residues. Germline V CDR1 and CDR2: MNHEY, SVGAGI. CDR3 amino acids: CASSYSTSGSTGELFF. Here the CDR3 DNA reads TGTGCCAGCAGTTACTCAACTAGCGGATCCACCGGGGAGCTGTTTTTT.

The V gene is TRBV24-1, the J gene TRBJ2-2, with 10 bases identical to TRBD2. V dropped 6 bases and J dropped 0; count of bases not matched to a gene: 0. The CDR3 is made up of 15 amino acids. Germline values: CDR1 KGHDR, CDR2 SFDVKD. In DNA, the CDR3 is TGTGCCACCAGTAGCGGGAGGGCGAACACCGGGGAGCTGTTTTTT. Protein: CATSSGRANTGELFF.

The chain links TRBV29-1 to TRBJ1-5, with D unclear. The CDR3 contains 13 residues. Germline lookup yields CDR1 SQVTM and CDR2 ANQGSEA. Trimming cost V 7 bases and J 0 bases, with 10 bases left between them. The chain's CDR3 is CSAQEGSNQPQHF. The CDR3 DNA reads TGCAGCGCGCAGGAGGGTAGCAATCAGCCCCAGCATTTT.

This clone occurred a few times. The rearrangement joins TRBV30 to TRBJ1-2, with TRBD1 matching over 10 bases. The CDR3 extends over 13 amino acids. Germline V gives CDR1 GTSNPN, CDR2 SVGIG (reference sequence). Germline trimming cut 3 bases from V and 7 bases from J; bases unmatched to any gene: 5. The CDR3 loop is CAWSRQGASGYTF. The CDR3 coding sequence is TGTGCCTGGAGCCGACAGGGGGCCAGTGGCTACACCTTC. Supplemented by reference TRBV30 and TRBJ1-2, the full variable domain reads SQTIHQWPATLVQPVGSPLSLECTVEGTSNPNLYWYRQAAGRGLQLLFYSVGIGQISSEVPQNLSASRPQDRQFILSSKKLLLSDSGFYLCAWSRQGASGYTFGSGTRLTVV.

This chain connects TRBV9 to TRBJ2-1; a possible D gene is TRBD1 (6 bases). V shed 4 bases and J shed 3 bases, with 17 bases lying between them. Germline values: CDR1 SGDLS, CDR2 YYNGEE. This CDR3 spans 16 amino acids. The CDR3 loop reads CASSPYSGHLYNEQFF. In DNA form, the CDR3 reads TGTGCCAGCAGCCCGTATTCGGGACACCTCTACAATGAGCAGTTCTTC.

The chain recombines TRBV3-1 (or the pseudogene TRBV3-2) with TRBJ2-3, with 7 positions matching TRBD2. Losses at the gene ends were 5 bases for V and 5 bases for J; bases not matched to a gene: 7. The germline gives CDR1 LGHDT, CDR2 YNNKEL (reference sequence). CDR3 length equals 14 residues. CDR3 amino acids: CASSDAGEVDTQYF. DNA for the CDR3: TGTGCCAGCAGCGACGCGGGAGAGGTAGATACGCAGTATTTT.

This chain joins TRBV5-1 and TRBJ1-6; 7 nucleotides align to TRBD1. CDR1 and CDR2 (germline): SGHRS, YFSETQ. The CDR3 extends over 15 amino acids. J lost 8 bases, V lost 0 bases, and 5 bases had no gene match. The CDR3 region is CASSLADRVHSPLHF. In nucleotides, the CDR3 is TGCGCCAGCAGCTTGGCCGACAGGGTTCATTCACCCCTCCACTTT.

The CDR3 is CASSRGLGTGYTF. In nucleotides, the CDR3 is TGTGCCAGCAGCCGCGGTTTAGGTACCGGCTACACCTTC. The rearrangement uses TRBV12-3 or TRBV12-4 and TRBJ1-2; D unresolved. The CDR3 length is 13 residues. V gave up 6 bases and J gave up 8 bases, with 16 bases separating them.

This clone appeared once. CDR3 nucleotides: TGTGCCAGCGGGGAGCGGGGTAAAGGAAACATTCAGTACTTC. This gives the protein CASGERGKGNIQYF. This chain links TRBV3-1 (or the pseudogene TRBV3-2) with TRBJ2-4; 7 nucleotides line up with TRBD2. This CDR3 is 14 amino acids long. Germline CDR1 is LGHDT and CDR2 is YNNKEL (reference sequence). V lost 8 bases, J lost 6 bases, and 10 bases stayed unmatched.

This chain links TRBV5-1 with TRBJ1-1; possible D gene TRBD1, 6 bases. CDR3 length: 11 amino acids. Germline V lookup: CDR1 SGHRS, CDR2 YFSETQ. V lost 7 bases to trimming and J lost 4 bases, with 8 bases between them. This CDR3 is CASQQGTEAFF. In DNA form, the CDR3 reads TGCGCCAGCCAACAGGGCACTGAAGCTTTCTTT.

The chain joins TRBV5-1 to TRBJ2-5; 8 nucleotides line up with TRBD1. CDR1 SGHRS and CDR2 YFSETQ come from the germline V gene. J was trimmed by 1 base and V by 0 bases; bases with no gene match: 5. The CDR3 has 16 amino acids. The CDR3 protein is CASSLAETGAQETQYF. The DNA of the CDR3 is TGCGCCAGCAGCTTGGCCGAGACAGGGGCCCAAGAGACCCAGTACTTC.

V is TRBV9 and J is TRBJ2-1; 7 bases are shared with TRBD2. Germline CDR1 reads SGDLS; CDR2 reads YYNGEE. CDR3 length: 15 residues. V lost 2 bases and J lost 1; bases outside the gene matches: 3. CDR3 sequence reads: CASSVAGESYNEQFF. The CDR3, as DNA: TGTGCCAGCAGCGTTGCGGGAGAATCCTACAATGAGCAGTTCTTC.

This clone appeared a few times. The CDR3 nucleotides read TGTGCCTGGCGGGGCCTAGCGGGATTCGGGCAGTTCTTC. Protein sequence: CAWRGLAGFGQFF. The V and J genes are TRBV30 and TRBJ2-1; 9 nucleotides agree with TRBD2. There are 13 residues in the CDR3. J was trimmed by 12 bases and V by 5 bases; bases with no gene match: 11. Germline CDR1 is GTSNPN and CDR2 is SVGIG (reference sequence).

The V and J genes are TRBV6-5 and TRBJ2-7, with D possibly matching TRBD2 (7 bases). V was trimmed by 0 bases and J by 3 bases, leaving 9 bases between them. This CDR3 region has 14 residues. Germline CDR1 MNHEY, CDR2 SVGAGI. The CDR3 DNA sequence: TGTGCCAGCAGTTACTCCGGGGGGCTCTACGAGCAGTACTTC. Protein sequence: CASSYSGGLYEQYF.

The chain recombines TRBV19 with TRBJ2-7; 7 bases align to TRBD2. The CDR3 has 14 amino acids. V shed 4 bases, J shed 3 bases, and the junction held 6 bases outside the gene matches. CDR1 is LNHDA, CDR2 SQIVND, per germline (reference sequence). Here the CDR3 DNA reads TGTGCCAGTAGTAGCGGACTAGTAGTCTACGAGCAGTACTTC. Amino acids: CASSSGLVVYEQYF.

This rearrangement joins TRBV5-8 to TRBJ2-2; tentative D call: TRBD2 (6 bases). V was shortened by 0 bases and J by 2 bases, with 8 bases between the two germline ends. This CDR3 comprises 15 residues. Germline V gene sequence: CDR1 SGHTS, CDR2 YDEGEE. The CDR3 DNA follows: TGTGCCAGCAGCTTGGTGGGAGGAAACACCGGGGAGCTGTTTTTT. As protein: CASSLVGGNTGELFF. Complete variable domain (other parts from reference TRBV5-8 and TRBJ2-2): EAGVTQSPTHLIKTRGQQATLRCSPISGHTSVYWYQQALGLGLQFLLWYDEGEERNRGNFPPRFSGRQFPNYSSELNVNALELEDSALYLCASSLVGGNTGELFFGEGSRLTVL.

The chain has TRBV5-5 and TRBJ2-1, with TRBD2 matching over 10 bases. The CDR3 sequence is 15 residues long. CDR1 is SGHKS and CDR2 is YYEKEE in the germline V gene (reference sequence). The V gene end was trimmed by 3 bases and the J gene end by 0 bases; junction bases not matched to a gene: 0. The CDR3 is CASSSSGSSYNEQFF. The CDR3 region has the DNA TGTGCCAGCAGCTCTAGCGGGAGCTCCTACAATGAGCAGTTCTTC.

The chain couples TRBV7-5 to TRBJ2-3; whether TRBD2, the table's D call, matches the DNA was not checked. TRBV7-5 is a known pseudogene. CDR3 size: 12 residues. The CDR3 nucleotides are TGTGCCAGGTGGGAGTCCACAGATACGCAGTATTTT. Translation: CARWESTDTQYF.

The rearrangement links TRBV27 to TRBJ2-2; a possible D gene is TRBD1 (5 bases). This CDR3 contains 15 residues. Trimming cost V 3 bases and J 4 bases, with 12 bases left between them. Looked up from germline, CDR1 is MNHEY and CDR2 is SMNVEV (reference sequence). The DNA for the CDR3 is TGTGCCAGCAGTTTTTCCAGGGCCCCCACCGGGGAGCTGTTTTTT. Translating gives CASSFSRAPTGELFF.

The CDR3 DNA reads TGTGCCAGCAGGGAGGGGGCGGCTCAGCCCCAGCATTTT. This translates into CASREGAAQPQHF. The chain recombines TRBV5-5 with TRBJ1-5, with 7 bases aligning to TRBD1. This CDR3 is 13 amino acids long. Germline V gene data show CDR1 as SGHKS and CDR2 as YYEKEE (reference sequence). V lost 5 bases to trimming and J lost 6 bases; unmatched junction nucleotides: 5.

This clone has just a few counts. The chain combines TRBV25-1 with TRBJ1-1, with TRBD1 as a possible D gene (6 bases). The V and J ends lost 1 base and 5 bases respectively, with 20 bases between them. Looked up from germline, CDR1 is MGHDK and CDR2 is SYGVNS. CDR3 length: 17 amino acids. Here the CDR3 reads CASSESRAGVRGTEAFF. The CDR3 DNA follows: TGTGCCAGCAGTGAATCCCGTGCCGGGGTAAGGGGGACTGAAGCTTTCTTT.